These 26 T cell receptor beta chains were all obtained from the same sample, sequenced in a study of cytomegalovirus exposure and HLA in healthy donors. PCR used 60 Vbeta primers and 13 Jbeta primers. Using immunoSEQ multiplex PCR, the repertoire was profiled, and TCRdb retains in-frame clones only, with some absent. Among approximately 140,000 clones, 80% were seen once, and the ten largest hold 3% to 4%. Material: PBMCs. The receptors stem from a woman between 35 and 50 years old in good health and CMV-seronegative.

About this clone itself: One end of the junction fails to match germline, which may point to a read error. The CDR3 sequence is CASSQGDSDGYPF. In DNA, the CDR3 is TGCGCCAGCAGCCAAGGGGACAGTGATGGCTACCCCTTC. The chain has TRBV5-1 and TRBJ1-2; 7 positions match TRBD1. CDR3 size: 13 residues. Per the germline V gene, CDR1 is SGHRS and CDR2 is YFSETQ.

This clone showed up just a few times. The V call is TRBV6-5, the J call TRBJ1-1; D ambiguous. The CDR3 contains 14 residues. In germline, CDR1 is MNHEY, CDR2 SVGAGI. V was trimmed by 5 bases and J by 4 bases, leaving 14 bases between them. This CDR3 is CASSEHDGGTEAFF. In nucleotides, the CDR3 is TGTGCCAGCAGTGAACACGATGGCGGCACTGAAGCTTTCTTT.

The chain has TRBV19 and TRBJ2-7, with a possible D match to TRBD2 (8 bases). Germline values: CDR1 LNHDA, CDR2 SQIVND (reference sequence). The CDR3 is made up of 17 amino acids. V dropped 3 bases and J dropped 0 bases, with 18 bases sitting between them. CDR3 in amino acids: CASSIRPGGTASYEQYF. CDR3 coding DNA: TGTGCCAGTAGTATTAGGCCGGGGGGGACAGCCTCCTACGAGCAGTACTTC.

The CDR3 DNA reads TGTGCCAGCAGTGGGAGGGACAGGGATAGACACGAGCAGTACTTC. It yields the protein CASSGRDRDRHEQYF. V usage is TRBV2 and J usage is TRBJ2-7, with 9 nucleotides matching TRBD1. Germline values: CDR1 SNHLY, CDR2 FYNNEI. The V and J ends lost 4 bases and 5 bases, in that order; junction bases with no gene match: 9. This CDR3 is built from 15 residues.

This chain joins TRBV29-1 and TRBJ1-2; D call uncertain. This CDR3 contains 11 residues. CDR1 is SQVTM and CDR2 is ANQGSEA in the germline V gene. CDR3 sequence: CSTRVGDGYTF. CDR3 in DNA: TGCAGTACGCGAGTGGGAGATGGCTACACCTTC.

V gene TRBV10-3 combines with J gene TRBJ2-5; maybe TRBD2 (6 bases). Germline assignment: CDR1 ENHRY and CDR2 SYGVKD. The CDR3 sequence is 15 residues long. With 0 bases removed from V and 5 bases from J, the gap between germline ends came to 13 bases. The DNA of the CDR3 is TGTGCCATCAGTGAGTCTTTGGGACTCGGGGAGACCCAGTACTTC. Encoded protein: CAISESLGLGETQYF.

The rearrangement uses TRBV2 and TRBJ2-7, with D hard to call. V was trimmed by 6 bases and J by 3 bases, leaving 6 bases between them. Germline V gives CDR1 SNHLY, CDR2 FYNNEI. CDR3 length: 11 residues. CDR3 nucleotide sequence: TGTGCCAGCAGCCTTGTCTACGAGCAGTACTTC. Amino acids: CASSLVYEQYF.

The chain joins TRBV6-5 to TRBJ1-1, with 8 nucleotides matching TRBD1. V was pared by 6 bases and J by 5 bases, with 8 bases of the junction left unmatched. The germline CDR1 and CDR2 sequences are MNHEY and SVGAGI. CDR3 length: 14 residues. The DNA of the CDR3 is TGTGCCAGCAGACACGACAGGGGAGGAACTGAAGCTTTCTTT. This encodes CASRHDRGGTEAFF.

The chain employs TRBV28 and TRBJ2-7, with TRBD1 identical over 9 bases. The CDR3 extends over 15 amino acids. Germline assignment: CDR1 MDHEN and CDR2 SYDVKM. V shed 3 bases, J shed 9 bases, and the junction held 12 bases outside the gene matches. CDR3 nucleotide sequence: TGTGCCAGCAGTTTTCCCACGAACAGGGGGCGAGGGCAGTACTTC. Residues: CASSFPTNRGRGQYF.

The V call is TRBV25-1, the J call TRBJ1-1, with D maybe TRBD1 (6 bases). The germline V gene encodes CDR1 MGHDK and CDR2 SYGVNS. This CDR3 spans 15 amino acids. V was clipped by 6 bases and J by 5 bases, with 19 bases between them. CDR3 amino acids: CASRLPGGARTEAFF. The CDR3 DNA reads TGTGCCAGCAGACTCCCGGGGGGGGCGCGGACTGAAGCTTTCTTT. The variable domain in full, with the rest retrieved from reference TRBV25-1 and TRBJ1-1, is EADIYQTPRYLVIGTGKKITLECSQTMGHDKMYWYQQDPGMELHLIHYSYGVNSTEKGDLSSESTVSRIRTEHFPLTLESARPSHTSQYLCASRLPGGARTEAFFGQGTRLTVV.

The V gene is TRBV27, the J gene TRBJ2-1; 8 nucleotides match TRBD2. Germline CDR1 MNHEY, CDR2 SMNVEV (reference sequence). J lost 1 base, V lost 5 bases, and 1 base had no gene match. The CDR3 is 14 residues long. In DNA, the CDR3 is TGTGCCAGCAGTAGCGGGGGTTCCTACAATGAGCAGTTCTTC. Amino acids: CASSSGGSYNEQFF.

This clone was detected a few times. The rearrangement joins TRBV7-2 to TRBJ1-5, with D perhaps matching TRBD1 (5 bases). Germline CDR1 is SGHTA and CDR2 is FQGNSA. The CDR3 covers 16 residues. Trimming cost V 0 bases and J 5 bases, with 14 bases left between them. CDR3 sequence (DNA): TGTGCCAGCAGCTTAGCGTTAGGCAGGGTCGATCAGCCCCAGCATTTT. Protein sequence: CASSLALGRVDQPQHF.

This sequence joins TRBV6-1 and TRBJ1-6; 7 nucleotides agree with TRBD1. CDR3 length equals 13 residues. V trimming: 8 bases; J trimming: 7 bases; junction bases outside the gene matches: 5. Germline CDR1 is MNHNS and CDR2 is SASEGT. The CDR3 DNA is TGTGCCAGCTCCGGGACAGTAAATTCACCCCTCCACTTT. Encoded protein: CASSGTVNSPLHF.

CDR3 coding DNA: TGCAGCGTTGAAGGACAGGGAGCCCCCTACTATGGCTACACCTTC. Translation: CSVEGQGAPYYGYTF. The chain recombines TRBV29-1 with TRBJ1-2, with 7 positions matching TRBD1. Germline V CDR1 and CDR2: SQVTM, ANQGSEA. V lost 1 base to trimming and J lost 3 bases; unmatched junction nucleotides: 8. The CDR3 covers 15 residues.

The J gene is TRBJ2-1, the V gene TRBV5-1; D perhaps matches TRBD1 (5 bases). V lost 2 bases and J 5 bases, leaving 14 bases between the germline ends. Per germline, CDR1 SGHRS and CDR2 YFSETQ. This CDR3 has 15 residues. The CDR3 region has the DNA TGCGCCAGCAGCTTCCAGGTAGGGGCCGACAATGAGCAGTTCTTC. It is translated as CASSFQVGADNEQFF.

V gene TRBV29-1 combines with J gene TRBJ2-5; D remains ambiguous. This CDR3 spans 13 amino acids. Germline assignment: CDR1 SQVTM and CDR2 ANQGSEA. V was pared by 0 bases and J by 11 bases, with 16 bases between. This CDR3 reads CSVEDSRSLTQYF. The CDR3 region has the DNA TGCAGCGTTGAAGATTCCAGGTCGTTAACTCAGTACTTC.

This clone was observed a single time. V gene TRBV19 combines with J gene TRBJ2-7; the D gene is possibly TRBD1 (6 bases). V lost 9 bases and J 6 bases, leaving 15 bases between the germline ends. The CDR3 is 12 residues long. Germline V gene sequence: CDR1 LNHDA, CDR2 SQIVND (reference sequence). The CDR3 DNA is TGTGCCAGGGGGACACCGAGGGGCGAGCAGTACTTC. Translation gives CARGTPRGEQYF.

V is TRBV4-3 and J is TRBJ2-6; 7 bases are a match to TRBD1. V dropped 0 bases and J dropped 4; count of bases not matched to a gene: 6. In germline, CDR1 is LGHNA, CDR2 YSLEER. The CDR3 is made up of 17 amino acids. The CDR3 spells CASSQEPTGFGANVLTF. Written as DNA, the CDR3 is TGCGCCAGCAGCCAAGAACCGACAGGGTTCGGGGCCAACGTCCTGACTTTC.

This clone came up a few times. The V call is TRBV2, the J call TRBJ2-3; D possibly corresponds to TRBD2 (7 bases). The germline CDR1 and CDR2 sequences are SNHLY and FYNNEI. The length of the CDR3 is 15 residues. The ends were cut back, 8 bases at V and 6 bases at J, with 21 bases in the middle. CDR3 in amino acids: CASSLRGLLGDTQYF. In DNA, the CDR3 is TGTGCCAGCTCCCTGCGGGGGCTCCTGGGTGATACGCAGTATTTT.

This chain joins TRBV19 and TRBJ2-5, with a weak D call TRBD2 (6 bases). Germline V gene lookup returns CDR1 LNHDA and CDR2 SQIVND (reference sequence). This CDR3 has 13 amino acids. The ends were cut back, 5 bases at V and 4 bases at J, with 11 bases in the middle. CDR3 protein: CASSPEGVETQYF. The CDR3 bases are TGTGCCAGTAGTCCGGAGGGTGTAGAGACCCAGTACTTC.

This clone was seen only a few times. The chain employs TRBV27 and TRBJ1-1; TRBD1 is a possible D gene (6 bases). Germline V gives CDR1 MNHEY, CDR2 SMNVEV (reference sequence). The CDR3 length is 19 residues. The V gene lost 2 bases and the J gene lost 0 bases, with 22 bases spanning the gap. CDR3 nucleotides: TGTGCCAGCAGTTTACCCTACAGGGTCGATAATCCAATGAACACTGAAGCTTTCTTT. Amino acids: CASSLPYRVDNPMNTEAFF.

The rearrangement joins TRBV10-3 to TRBJ1-1; D is perhaps TRBD1 (5 bases). V was trimmed by 7 bases and J by 0 bases, leaving 12 bases between them. Germline lookup yields CDR1 ENHRY and CDR2 SYGVKD. The CDR3 is 14 amino acids. This CDR3 is CAITKTGLNTEAFF. In DNA form, the CDR3 reads TGTGCCATCACCAAAACAGGACTGAACACTGAAGCTTTCTTT.

The chain carries TRBV7-6 and TRBJ1-6, with D possibly being TRBD1 (6 bases). This CDR3 comprises 13 residues. From germline, CDR1 is SGHVS and CDR2 FNYEAQ. The V and J ends lost 4 bases and 10 bases respectively, with 11 bases between them. CDR3 amino acids: CASSSSGASPLHF. As DNA, the CDR3 is TGTGCCAGCAGCTCGTCAGGGGCCTCACCCCTCCACTTT.

The chain recombines TRBV4-1 with TRBJ2-7, with a possible D match to TRBD1 (6 bases). The germline V gene has CDR1 MGHRA and CDR2 YSYEKL. Trimming shortened V by 2 bases and J by 2 bases, and 10 bases separated the two germline ends. The length of the CDR3 is 14 residues. The CDR3 loop is CASSQSGTPYEQYF. CDR3 nucleotides: TGCGCCAGCAGCCAATCCGGGACACCCTACGAGCAGTACTTC.

The rearrangement links TRBV5-6 to TRBJ2-7, with a possible D match to TRBD1 (6 bases). The CDR3 consists of 14 residues. Deletions cut 4 bases from V and 6 bases from J, with 17 bases between. CDR1 is SGHDT, CDR2 YYEEEE, per germline. In DNA, the CDR3 is TGTGCCAGCAGCCGCGTGGGGGCAGGGACCGAGCAGTACTTC. Residues: CASSRVGAGTEQYF.

In this sample, this clone turned up a few times. This chain uses TRBV13 with TRBJ1-1; no definite D call. CDR1 and CDR2 (germline): PRHDT, FYEKMQ (reference sequence). V lost 1 base, J lost 1 base, and 19 bases lay in between. There are 18 residues in the CDR3. CDR3 nucleotides: TGTGCCAGCAGCTTAGCACCCTCAGGTCTACGGGGGAACACTGAAGCTTTCTTT. Translating it yields CASSLAPSGLRGNTEAFF.